These 26 T cell receptor beta chains originate from one sample sequenced in a study of blood T cell repertoires in COVID-19. Using immunoSEQ multiplex PCR, the repertoire was profiled, and TCRdb retains in-frame clones only, with some absent. The table shows 100,000 to 150,000 clones, with approximately 77% occurring only once. The sequenced material came from peripheral blood. The receptors were sampled from a human donor in a cohort sampled during active COVID-19.

The rearrangement joins TRBV19 to TRBJ1-5; 7 bases are a match to TRBD1. V dropped 3 bases and J dropped 2; count of bases not matched to a gene: 4. This CDR3 is 15 amino acids long. CDR1 LNHDA and CDR2 SQIVND come from the germline V gene (reference sequence). The CDR3 region has the DNA TGTGCCAGTAGTATGTGGACAGGTCGCAATCAGCCCCAGCATTTT. It is translated as CASSMWTGRNQPQHF.

This clone was detected a few times. The gene calls are TRBV6-6 and TRBJ1-2; D is undetermined. V lost 10 bases, J lost 7 bases, and 28 bases lay in between. Germline V lookup: CDR1 MNHNY, CDR2 SVGAGI (reference sequence). This CDR3 has 16 amino acids. Here the CDR3 reads CATAHPRGPGVVGYTF. The CDR3 DNA reads TGTGCCACCGCCCACCCCCGCGGGCCCGGGGTGGTTGGCTACACCTTC.

This sequence joins TRBV6-4 and TRBJ2-1; D is unresolved. Trimming shortened V by 6 bases and J by 5 bases, and 11 bases separated the two germline ends. The CDR3 extends over 13 amino acids. Per the germline V gene, CDR1 is MRHNA and CDR2 is SNTAGT. CDR3 loop: CASSEMQNNEQFF. The CDR3 bases are TGTGCCAGCAGCGAAATGCAGAACAATGAGCAGTTCTTC.

This chain connects TRBV7-8 to TRBJ2-7; D is perhaps TRBD2 (7 bases). This CDR3 has 14 residues. CDR1 SGHVS and CDR2 FQNEAQ come from the germline V gene. The ends were cut back, 3 bases at V and 2 bases at J, with 11 bases in the middle. In DNA form, the CDR3 reads TGTGCCAGCAGCTTCGGCGGGGGCCCCTACGAGCAGTACTTC. Its translation is CASSFGGGPYEQYF. The entire variable domain, with the rest obtained from reference TRBV7-8 and TRBJ2-7, is as follows: GAGVSQSPRYKVAKRGQDVALRCDPISGHVSLFWYQQALGQGPEFLTYFQNEAQLDKSGLPSDRFFAERPEGSVSTLKIQRTQQEDSAVYLCASSFGGGPYEQYFGPGTRLTVT.

The V gene is TRBV9, the J gene TRBJ2-2; 9 nucleotides line up with TRBD1. The ends lost 2 bases at V and 6 bases at J; junction bases unmatched: 5. From germline, CDR1 is SGDLS and CDR2 YYNGEE. The CDR3 is 15 amino acids. The chain's CDR3 is CASSVGTGPAGELFF. CDR3 in DNA: TGTGCCAGCAGCGTTGGGACAGGGCCCGCCGGGGAGCTGTTTTTT.

This chain joins TRBV11-2 and TRBJ2-7; D ambiguous. The CDR3 sequence is 12 residues long. The V gene lost 5 bases and the J gene lost 3 bases, with 8 bases spanning the gap. Looked up from germline, CDR1 is SGHAT and CDR2 is FQNNGV. The CDR3 protein is CASSPGGYEQYF. As DNA, the CDR3 is TGTGCCAGCAGCCCCGGCGGCTACGAGCAGTACTTC.

The rearrangement uses TRBV7-9 and TRBJ2-1; 14 nucleotides agree with TRBD2. The CDR3 sequence is 17 residues long. The germline V gene has CDR1 SEHNR and CDR2 FQNEAQ (reference sequence). Unmatched junction bases numbered 5, after V lost 5 bases and J lost 2 bases. The CDR3 protein is CASSNPGLAGAYNEQFF. In DNA, the CDR3 is TGTGCCAGCAGCAATCCGGGACTAGCGGGGGCCTACAATGAGCAGTTCTTC.

The gene calls are TRBV28 and TRBJ1-6, with unresolved D. The germline V gene has CDR1 MDHEN and CDR2 SYDVKM. The V and J ends lost 0 bases and 5 bases respectively, with 5 bases between them. The CDR3 consists of 14 residues. CDR3 residues: CASSLWSDNSPLHF. CDR3 DNA sequence: TGTGCCAGCAGTTTATGGTCAGATAATTCACCCCTCCACTTT.

The chain employs TRBV10-1 and TRBJ1-2, with 7 positions matching TRBD1. From germline, CDR1 is WNHNN and CDR2 SYGVQD (reference sequence). Trimming cost V 2 bases and J 6 bases; bases outside gene matches: 3. The CDR3 loop spans 13 amino acids. The DNA for the CDR3 is TGCGCCAGCAGTGAGAAAGGGGGCAATGGCTACACCTTC. Its protein is CASSEKGGNGYTF.

The genes are TRBV28 and TRBJ2-7; D remains ambiguous. CDR1 and CDR2 (germline): MDHEN, SYDVKM. V lost 5 bases, J lost 3 bases, and 11 bases lay in between. The CDR3 length is 13 residues. CDR3 DNA sequence: TGTGCCAGCAGTCCGTCTGAGAACTACGAGCAGTACTTC. Amino acid sequence: CASSPSENYEQYF.

The chain uses TRBV7-6 and TRBJ2-2; D ambiguous. Per germline, CDR1 SGHVS and CDR2 FNYEAQ. The CDR3 runs 13 residues. Trimming pared 1 base from V and 8 bases from J, leaving 8 bases between. The CDR3 DNA reads TGTGCCAGCAGCTTAGTCCCCAATGGGGAGCTGTTTTTT. Its protein is CASSLVPNGELFF. Together with reference TRBV7-6 and TRBJ2-2, the CDR3 gives the full variable domain: GAGVSQSPRYKVTKRGQDVALRCDPISGHVSLYWYRQALGQGPEFLTYFNYEAQQDKSGLPNDRFSAERPEGSISTLTIQRTEQRDSAMYRCASSLVPNGELFFGEGSRLTVL.

V is TRBV4-1 and J is TRBJ1-4; D is possibly TRBD1 (5 bases). CDR1 MGHRA and CDR2 YSYEKL come from the germline V gene. This CDR3 contains 15 residues. V was shortened by 4 bases and J by 3 bases, with 12 bases between the two germline ends. CDR3 sequence reads: CASSLLTVPNEKLFF. The CDR3 DNA is TGCGCCAGCAGCCTCCTGACAGTGCCTAATGAAAAACTGTTTTTT.

This chain links TRBV7-9 with TRBJ2-5, with D possibly matching TRBD1 (6 bases). Germline CDR1 SEHNR, CDR2 FQNEAQ (reference sequence). With 4 bases removed from V and 1 base from J, the gap between germline ends came to 13 bases. This CDR3 has 15 amino acids. CDR3 protein: CASSSPGHIQETQYF. The CDR3 DNA reads as TGTGCCAGCAGCTCACCGGGACACATCCAAGAGACCCAGTACTTC.

V is TRBV10-3 and J is TRBJ1-2, with TRBD1 matching over 7 bases. Looked up from germline, CDR1 is ENHRY and CDR2 is SYGVKD. V lost 0 bases and J lost 4; bases outside the gene matches: 8. The CDR3 runs 16 residues. This CDR3 is CAISESRLQGIYGYTF. CDR3 bases: TGTGCCATCAGTGAGTCCCGGTTACAGGGGATCTATGGCTACACCTTC.

This clone appeared once. The chain carries TRBV7-9 and TRBJ1-3, with D maybe TRBD1 (6 bases). The V and J ends lost 0 bases and 4 bases respectively, with 13 bases between them. Germline loops: CDR1 SEHNR, CDR2 FQNEAQ (reference sequence). The CDR3 has 16 amino acids. CDR3 DNA sequence: TGTGCCAGCAGCTTAGCACTAGGACAGCCAGGAAACACCATATATTTT. It specifies CASSLALGQPGNTIYF.

This sequence joins TRBV29-1 and TRBJ2-1; TRBD1 aligns across 8 bases. Germline lookup yields CDR1 SQVTM and CDR2 ANQGSEA. The V gene end was trimmed by 2 bases and the J gene end by 4 bases; junction bases not matched to a gene: 10. The CDR3 loop spans 16 amino acids. CDR3: CSVETFQGAIYNEQFF. Here the CDR3 DNA reads TGCAGCGTTGAAACTTTCCAGGGGGCGATTTACAATGAGCAGTTCTTC.

V is TRBV27 and J is TRBJ2-1, with 10 bases that match TRBD1. CDR3 size: 14 residues. Unmatched junction bases numbered 1, after V lost 5 bases and J lost 3 bases. CDR1 MNHEY and CDR2 SMNVEV come from the germline V gene (reference sequence). CDR3 amino acids: CASSGDRGYNEQFF. The CDR3 coding sequence is TGTGCCAGCAGTGGGGACAGGGGCTACAATGAGCAGTTCTTC.

V is TRBV10-2 and J is TRBJ1-5; D might be TRBD1 (5 bases). Looked up from germline, CDR1 is WSHSY and CDR2 is SAAADI. The V end was cut by 8 bases, the J end by 4 bases, with 18 bases between. CDR3 length: 15 residues. This CDR3 is CASRPGGGRNQPQHF. The CDR3 bases are TGCGCCAGCCGACCTGGGGGAGGGAGGAATCAGCCCCAGCATTTT.

V is TRBV10-3 and J is TRBJ1-6, with TRBD1 matching over 8 bases. V shed 6 bases and J 8 bases; nucleotides not matched to a gene: 9. This CDR3 contains 15 residues. Germline V gene data show CDR1 as ENHRY and CDR2 as SYGVKD. The CDR3, as DNA: TGTGCCATCAGCCGGGGACAGGCGAGTCATTCACCCCTCCACTTT. It translates to CAISRGQASHSPLHF.

This clone occurred a few times. The chain uses TRBV25-1 and TRBJ1-5, with a tentative D call TRBD1 (6 bases). The CDR3 is made up of 15 amino acids. From germline, CDR1 is MGHDK and CDR2 SYGVNS. With 4 bases removed from V and 2 bases from J, the gap between germline ends came to 12 bases. The CDR3 is CASSASGARNQPQHF. DNA of the CDR3: TGTGCCAGCAGTGCATCAGGGGCCCGCAATCAGCCCCAGCATTTT.

The CDR3 coding sequence is TGTGCCAGCAGCTTTTTTAGCGGGGGGGTCACAGATACGCAGTATTTT. It specifies CASSFFSGGVTDTQYF. J is TRBJ2-3 and V is TRBV7-2, with 11 bases matching TRBD2. The length of the CDR3 is 16 residues. In germline, CDR1 is SGHTA, CDR2 FQGNSA. The V and J ends lost 3 bases and 2 bases, in that order; junction bases with no gene match: 4. The full variable domain, completed using reference TRBV7-2 and TRBJ2-3, is GAGVSQSPSNKVTEKGKDVELRCDPISGHTALYWYRQSLGQGLEFLIYFQGNSAPDKSGLPSDRFSAERTGGSVSTLTIQRTQQEDSAVYLCASSFFSGGVTDTQYFGPGTRLTVL.

This chain links TRBV28 with TRBJ2-7, with a tentative D call TRBD2 (6 bases). The CDR3 covers 14 residues. The V gene lost 6 bases and the J gene lost 4 bases, with 16 bases spanning the gap. Germline CDR1 MDHEN, CDR2 SYDVKM. This CDR3 is CASSFLGAGYEQYF. CDR3 bases: TGTGCCAGCAGCTTCCTAGGGGCGGGGTACGAGCAGTACTTC.

This clone was seen a handful of times. CDR3 loop: CASSSPTSGRNEQYF. In DNA, the CDR3 is TGTGCCAGCAGCTCGCCCACTAGCGGGAGGAACGAGCAGTACTTC. This rearrangement joins TRBV7-2 to TRBJ2-7; TRBD2 aligns across 12 bases. The V and J ends lost 4 bases and 5 bases, in that order; junction bases with no gene match: 6. The CDR3 loop spans 15 amino acids. CDR1 SGHTA and CDR2 FQGNSA come from the germline V gene.

This clone has just a few counts. This sequence joins TRBV30 and TRBJ1-3; D is ambiguous. V was clipped by 1 base and J by 4 bases, with 5 bases between them. Per germline, CDR1 GTSNPN and CDR2 SVGIG (reference sequence). The CDR3 covers 12 residues. The CDR3 region is CAWSDIGNTIYF. In DNA form, the CDR3 reads TGTGCCTGGAGTGACATCGGAAACACCATATATTTT.

This chain joins TRBV28 and TRBJ1-4, with 9 bases aligning to TRBD1. CDR3 length: 16 residues. J lost 8 bases, V lost 5 bases, and 12 bases had no gene match. Germline lookup yields CDR1 MDHEN and CDR2 SYDVKM. CDR3 amino acids: CASSATRQGGSEKLFF. Here the CDR3 DNA reads TGTGCCAGCAGTGCCACCAGACAGGGGGGGAGCGAAAAACTGTTTTTT.

This clone was counted only a few times. The chain recombines TRBV25-1 with TRBJ1-2; D gene uncertain. The V end lost 1 base, the J end lost 8 bases, and 8 bases lay between the germline ends. Germline CDR1 and CDR2: MGHDK and SYGVNS. CDR3 size: 12 residues. CDR3 nucleotide sequence: TGTGCCAGCAGTGAATCCGGGATCGGCTACACCTTC. This translates into CASSESGIGYTF.